The clone carrying this T cell receptor beta chain was counted at least ten times. The antigen is undetermined. These data originate in a study of CD8 T cells in ankylosing spondylitis. General study findings and limits: Blood from ankylosing spondylitis patients appeared to carry a characteristic roughly 8-variant TCR beta motif. As for the disease-linked clones, they showed a CD8+ phenotype and occurred at relatively low frequencies in peripheral blood. Disease-linked clones were reportedly significantly enriched in matched ankylosing spondylitis synovial fluid.

The CDR3 consists of 14 residues. Unmatched junction bases numbered 4, after V lost 4 bases and J lost 7 bases. Germline lookup yields CDR1 KGHSH and CDR2 LQKENI. Quantitative 5'-RACE with molecular barcodes produced the TCR beta libraries. TCRdb ran MiXCR on the 5' RACE reads and lists one entry per CDR3 protein. The profile shows approximately 300,000 distinct CDR3 sequences, approximately 8% of them singletons. The receptor comes from a male donor with ankylosing spondylitis. V and J are TRBV18 and TRBJ1-6, with 7 bases lining up with TRBD1. The sequenced sample consisted of blood, either unsorted or a sorted T cell fraction (not recorded which). The CDR3 reads CASSRDRDNSPLHF. CDR3 DNA: TGTGCCAGCTCACGTGACAGGGACAATTCACCCCTCCACTTT.